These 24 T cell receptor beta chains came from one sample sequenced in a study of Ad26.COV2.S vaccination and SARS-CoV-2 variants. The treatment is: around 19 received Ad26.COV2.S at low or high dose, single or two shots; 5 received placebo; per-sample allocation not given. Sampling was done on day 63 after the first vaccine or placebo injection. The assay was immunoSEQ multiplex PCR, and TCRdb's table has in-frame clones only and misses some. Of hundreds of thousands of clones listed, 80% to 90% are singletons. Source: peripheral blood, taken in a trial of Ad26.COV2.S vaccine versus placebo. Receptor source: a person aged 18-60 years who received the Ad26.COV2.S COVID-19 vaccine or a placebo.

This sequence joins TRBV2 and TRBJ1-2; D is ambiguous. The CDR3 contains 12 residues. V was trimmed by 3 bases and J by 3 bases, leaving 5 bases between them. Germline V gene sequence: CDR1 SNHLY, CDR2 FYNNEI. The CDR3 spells CASSEQDYGYTF. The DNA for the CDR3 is TGTGCCAGCAGTGAGCAAGACTATGGCTACACCTTC. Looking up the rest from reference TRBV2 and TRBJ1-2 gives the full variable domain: EPEVTQTPSHQVTQMGQEVILRCVPISNHLYFYWYRQILGQKVEFLVSFYNNEISEKSEIFDDQFSVERPDGSNFTLKIRSTKLEDSAMYFCASSEQDYGYTFGSGTRLTVV.

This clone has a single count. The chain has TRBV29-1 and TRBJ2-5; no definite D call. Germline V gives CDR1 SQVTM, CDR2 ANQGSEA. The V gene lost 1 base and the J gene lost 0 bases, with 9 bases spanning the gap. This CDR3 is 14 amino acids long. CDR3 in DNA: TGCAGCGTTGAAGTCCACACGTACCAAGAGACCCAGTACTTC. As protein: CSVEVHTYQETQYF.

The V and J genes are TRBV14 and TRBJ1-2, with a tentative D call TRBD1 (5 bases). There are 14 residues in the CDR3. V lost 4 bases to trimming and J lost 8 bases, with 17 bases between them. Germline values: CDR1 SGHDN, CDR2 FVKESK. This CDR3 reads CASSPWGRDRGYTF. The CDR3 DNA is TGTGCCAGCAGCCCCTGGGGGAGGGACCGAGGCTACACCTTC.

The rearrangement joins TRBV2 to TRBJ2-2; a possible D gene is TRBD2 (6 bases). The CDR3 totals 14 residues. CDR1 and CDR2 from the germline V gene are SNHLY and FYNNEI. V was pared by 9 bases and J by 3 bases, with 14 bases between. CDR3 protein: CARGTAGYTGELFF. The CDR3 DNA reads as TGTGCCAGGGGTACCGCGGGGTACACCGGGGAGCTGTTTTTT.

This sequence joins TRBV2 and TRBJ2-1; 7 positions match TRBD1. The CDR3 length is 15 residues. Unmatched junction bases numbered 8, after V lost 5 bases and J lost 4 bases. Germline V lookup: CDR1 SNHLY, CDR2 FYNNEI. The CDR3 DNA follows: TGTGCCAGCAGTACCCTCCGGGACAGTTACAATGAGCAGTTCTTC. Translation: CASSTLRDSYNEQFF.

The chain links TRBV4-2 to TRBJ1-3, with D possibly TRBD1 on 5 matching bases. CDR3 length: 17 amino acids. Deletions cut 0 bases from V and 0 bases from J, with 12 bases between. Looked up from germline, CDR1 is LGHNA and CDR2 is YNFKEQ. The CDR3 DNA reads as TGTGCCAGCAGCCAAGATTGGGGGACCCGCTCTGGAAACACCATATATTTT. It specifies CASSQDWGTRSGNTIYF.

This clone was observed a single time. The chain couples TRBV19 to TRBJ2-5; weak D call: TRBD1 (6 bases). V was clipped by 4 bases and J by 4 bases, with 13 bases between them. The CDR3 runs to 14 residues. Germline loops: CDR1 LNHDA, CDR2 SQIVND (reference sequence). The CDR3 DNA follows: TGTGCCAGTAGTACCGTGGGGGCTACAGAGACCCAGTACTTC. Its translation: CASSTVGATETQYF.

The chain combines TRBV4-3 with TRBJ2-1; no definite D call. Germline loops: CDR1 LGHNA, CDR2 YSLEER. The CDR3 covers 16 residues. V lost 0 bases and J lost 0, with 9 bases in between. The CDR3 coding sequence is TGCGCCAGCAGCCAAGATGAGCAGAGCTCCTACAATGAGCAGTTCTTC. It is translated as CASSQDEQSSYNEQFF.

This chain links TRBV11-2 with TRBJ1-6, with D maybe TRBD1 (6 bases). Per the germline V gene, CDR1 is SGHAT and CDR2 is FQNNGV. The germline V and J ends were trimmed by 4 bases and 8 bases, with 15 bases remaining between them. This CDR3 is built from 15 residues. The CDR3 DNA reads TGTGCCAGCAGCTCAAGACAGGTTCCGGATTCACCCCTCCACTTT. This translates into CASSSRQVPDSPLHF.

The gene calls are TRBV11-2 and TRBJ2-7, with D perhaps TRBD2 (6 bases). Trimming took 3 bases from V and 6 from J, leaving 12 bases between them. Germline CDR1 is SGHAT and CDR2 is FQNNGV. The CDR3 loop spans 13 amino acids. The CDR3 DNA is TGTGCCAGCAGCTTGGGGGAGGCATTCGAGCAGTACTTC. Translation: CASSLGEAFEQYF.

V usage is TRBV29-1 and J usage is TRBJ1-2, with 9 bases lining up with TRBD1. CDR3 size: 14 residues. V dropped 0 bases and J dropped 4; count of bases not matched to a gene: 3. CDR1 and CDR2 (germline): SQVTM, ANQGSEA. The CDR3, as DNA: TGCAGCGTTGAAGATGAGGACAGGGGCTATGGCTACACCTTC. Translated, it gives CSVEDEDRGYGYTF.

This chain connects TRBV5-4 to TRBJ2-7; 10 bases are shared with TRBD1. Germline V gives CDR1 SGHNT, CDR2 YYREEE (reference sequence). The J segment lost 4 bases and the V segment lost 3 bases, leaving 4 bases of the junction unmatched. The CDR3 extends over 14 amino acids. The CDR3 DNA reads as TGTGCCAGCAGCTCCGGGACAGGGGATTACGAGCAGTACTTC. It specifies CASSSGTGDYEQYF. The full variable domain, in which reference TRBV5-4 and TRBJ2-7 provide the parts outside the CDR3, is ETGVTQSPTHLIKTRGQQVTLRCSSQSGHNTVSWYQQALGQGPQFIFQYYREEENGRGNFPPRFSGLQFPNYSSELNVNALELDDSALYLCASSSGTGDYEQYFGPGTRLTVT.

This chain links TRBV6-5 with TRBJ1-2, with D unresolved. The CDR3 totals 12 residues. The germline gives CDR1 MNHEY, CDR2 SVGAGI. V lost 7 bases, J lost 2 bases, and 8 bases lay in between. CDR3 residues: CASTVGNYGYTF. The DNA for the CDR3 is TGTGCCAGCACGGTGGGGAACTATGGCTACACCTTC.

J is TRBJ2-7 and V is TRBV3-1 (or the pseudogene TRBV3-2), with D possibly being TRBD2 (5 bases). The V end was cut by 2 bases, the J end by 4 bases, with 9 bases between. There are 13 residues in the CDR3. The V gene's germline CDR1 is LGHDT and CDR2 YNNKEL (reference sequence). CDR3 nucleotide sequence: TGTGCCAGCAGCCAAATCGGAGGTTACGAGCAGTACTTC. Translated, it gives CASSQIGGYEQYF.

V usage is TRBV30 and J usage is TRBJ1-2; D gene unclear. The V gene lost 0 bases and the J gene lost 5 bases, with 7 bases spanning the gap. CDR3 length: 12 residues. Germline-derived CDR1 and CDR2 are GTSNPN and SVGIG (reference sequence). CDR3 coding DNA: TGTGCCTGGAGTGTGACATCTTATGGCTACACCTTC. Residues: CAWSVTSYGYTF.

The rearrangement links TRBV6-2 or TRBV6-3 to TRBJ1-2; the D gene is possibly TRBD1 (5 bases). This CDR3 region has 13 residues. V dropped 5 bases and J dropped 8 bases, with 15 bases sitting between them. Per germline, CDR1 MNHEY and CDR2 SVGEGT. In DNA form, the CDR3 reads TGTGCCAGCAGTCTCGCCAGGGAAGGGGGCTACACCTTC. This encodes CASSLAREGGYTF.

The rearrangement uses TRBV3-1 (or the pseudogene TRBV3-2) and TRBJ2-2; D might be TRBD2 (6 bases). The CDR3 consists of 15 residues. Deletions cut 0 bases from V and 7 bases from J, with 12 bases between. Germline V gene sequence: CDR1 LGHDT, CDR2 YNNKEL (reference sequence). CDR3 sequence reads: CASSQEVARGGELFF. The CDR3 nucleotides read TGTGCCAGCAGCCAAGAGGTAGCGCGGGGCGGGGAGCTGTTTTTT.

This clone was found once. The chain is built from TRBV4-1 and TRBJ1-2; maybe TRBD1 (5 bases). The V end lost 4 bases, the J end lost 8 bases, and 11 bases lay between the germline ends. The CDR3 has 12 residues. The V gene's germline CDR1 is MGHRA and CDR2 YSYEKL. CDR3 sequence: CASSLDGAGYTF. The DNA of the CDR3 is TGCGCCAGCAGCCTTGACGGGGCAGGCTACACCTTC.

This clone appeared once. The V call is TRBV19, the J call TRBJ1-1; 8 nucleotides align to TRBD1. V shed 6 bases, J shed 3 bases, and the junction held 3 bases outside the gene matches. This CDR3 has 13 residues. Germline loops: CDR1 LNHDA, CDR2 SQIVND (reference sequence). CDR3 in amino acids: CASRGTGHTEAFF. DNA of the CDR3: TGTGCCAGTAGGGGGACAGGTCACACTGAAGCTTTCTTT. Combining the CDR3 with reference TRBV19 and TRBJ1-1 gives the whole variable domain DGGITQSPKYLFRKEGQNVTLSCEQNLNHDAMYWYRQDPGQGLRLIYYSQIVNDFQKGDIAEGYSVSREKKESFPLTVTSAQKNPTAFYLCASRGTGHTEAFFGQGTRLTVV.

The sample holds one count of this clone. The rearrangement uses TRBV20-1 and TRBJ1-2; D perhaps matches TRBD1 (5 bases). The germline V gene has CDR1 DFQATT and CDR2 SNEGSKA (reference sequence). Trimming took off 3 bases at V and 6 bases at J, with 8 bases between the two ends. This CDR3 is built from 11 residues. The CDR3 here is CSARGEHGYTF. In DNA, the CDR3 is TGCAGTGCTAGGGGGGAACATGGCTACACCTTC.

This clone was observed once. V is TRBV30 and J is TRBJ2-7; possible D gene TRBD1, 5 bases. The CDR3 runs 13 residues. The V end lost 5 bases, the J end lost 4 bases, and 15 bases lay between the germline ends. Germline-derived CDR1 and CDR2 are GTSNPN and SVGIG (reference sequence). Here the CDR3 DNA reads TGTGCCTGGGACAGCCTTGAGTCGTACGAGCAGTACTTC. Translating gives CAWDSLESYEQYF.

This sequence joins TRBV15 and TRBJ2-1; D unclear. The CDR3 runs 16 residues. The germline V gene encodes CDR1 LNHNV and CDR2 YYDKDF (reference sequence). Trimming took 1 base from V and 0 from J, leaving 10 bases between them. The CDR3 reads CATSRGPESSYNEQFF. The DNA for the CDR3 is TGTGCCACCAGCAGAGGCCCGGAAAGCTCCTACAATGAGCAGTTCTTC.

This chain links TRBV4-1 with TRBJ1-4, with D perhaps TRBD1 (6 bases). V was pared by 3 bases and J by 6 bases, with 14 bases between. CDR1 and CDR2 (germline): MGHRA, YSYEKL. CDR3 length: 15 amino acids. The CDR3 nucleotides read TGCGCCAGCAGCCAGTTACAGGGTGTAGATGAAAAACTGTTTTTT. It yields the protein CASSQLQGVDEKLFF.

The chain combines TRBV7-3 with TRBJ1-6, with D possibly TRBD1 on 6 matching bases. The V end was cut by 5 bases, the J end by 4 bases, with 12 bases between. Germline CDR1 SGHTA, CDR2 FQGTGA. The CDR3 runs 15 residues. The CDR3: CASSPGQTYNSPLHF. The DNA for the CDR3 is TGTGCCAGCAGCCCCGGACAGACATATAATTCACCCCTCCACTTT.